This T cell receptor beta chain was retrieved from a study of CD8 T cells in Susac syndrome. Random hexamers were used to reverse transcribe roughly 0.45 to 1 ug of RNA. In TCRdb, the immunoSEQ multiplex PCR reads were re-called with MiXCR into one record per CDR3 protein. Among about 81,000 distinct CDR3 sequences listed, 94% were seen once. V was pared by 5 bases and J by 5 bases, with 12 bases of the junction left unmatched. Germline loops: CDR1 DFQATT, CDR2 SNEGSKA (reference sequence). CDR3 length: 16 amino acids. The J gene is TRBJ2-5, the V gene TRBV20-1, with 12 bases matching TRBD2. The sequenced material came from CD8+ T cells from PBMCs. The receptor comes from a human donor with Susac syndrome. The CDR3 coding sequence is TGCAGTGCTGCACCATCTCTAGCGGGAGGGAAGGAGACCCAGTACTTC. It is translated as CSAAPSLAGGKETQYF.